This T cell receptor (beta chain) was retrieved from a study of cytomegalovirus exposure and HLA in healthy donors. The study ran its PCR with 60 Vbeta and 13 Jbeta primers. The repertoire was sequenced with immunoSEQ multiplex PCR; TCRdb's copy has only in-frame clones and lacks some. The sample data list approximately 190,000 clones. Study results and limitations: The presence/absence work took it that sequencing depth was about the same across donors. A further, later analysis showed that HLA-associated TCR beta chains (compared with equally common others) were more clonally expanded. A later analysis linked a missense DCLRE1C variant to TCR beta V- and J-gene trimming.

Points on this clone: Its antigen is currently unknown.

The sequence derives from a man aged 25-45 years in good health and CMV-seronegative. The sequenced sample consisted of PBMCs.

The CDR3 sequence is CAISEPHQRGSSHGYTF. The DNA for the CDR3 is TGTGCCATCAGTGAGCCGCATCAGAGGGGGTCAAGCCATGGCTACACCTTC. V and J are TRBV10-3 and TRBJ1-2; TRBD1 is a possible D gene (6 bases). The CDR3 length is 17 residues. V shed 2 bases and J shed 6 bases, with 22 bases lying between them. Germline CDR1 ENHRY, CDR2 SYGVKD.